This T cell receptor beta chain was obtained from a study of T cell changes during pregnancy in multiple sclerosis (dated by TCRdb to between 2018 and 2020). About the full investigation: The study looked at changes in the T cell repertoire across pregnancy in women with multiple sclerosis.

Receptors were amplified or captured by the immunoSEQ multiplex PCR assay. Held by TCRdb, this immuneACCESS table contains in-frame sequences only and omits some clones. Under half of the omission traces to an unresolved V gene where checked; the cause of the rest is unknown. The sample profile shows some 130,000 clones; 95% to 98% of them were found once. The ten largest clones take up less than 0.55% of the sample. With respect to this clone: The clone's antigen remains unknown. Base qualities are missing; no much larger clone stands one base away.

Sequenced here: peripheral blood, sampled after pregnancy. This sequence originates from a female donor with multiple sclerosis, enrolled in a pregnancy study.

The CDR3 loop reads CASSQGQGALNEQFF. The DNA sequence reads TGTGCCAGCAGCCAGGGACAGGGGGCGTTAAATGAGCAGTTCTTC. The V and J genes are TRBV28 and TRBJ2-1, and 12 bases in between align with TRBD1. CDR1 and CDR2 are drawn from the germline V gene: MDHEN, SYDVKM. The germline V end is reduced by 6 bases and the J end by 7 bases; junction bases left unmatched: 7. Counted from cysteine to phenylalanine, this CDR3 has 15 amino acids. Of all the DNA, just the CDR3 is kept, 45 bases in frame from base 1.